This record covers a single TCR beta chain. This CDR3 contains 15 residues. J gave up 4 bases and V 4 bases, and 8 bases lay outside the gene matches. CDR1 SGHKS and CDR2 YYEKEE come from the germline V gene (reference sequence). Per the study methods: ImmunoSEQ only sent back junction sequences with no quality scores, so filtering was done differently. Sequenced by immunoSEQ multiplex PCR; TCRdb stores in-frame clones only, minus some. D and trimming were read from the DNA, whereas the V and J calls and clone size are those reported in that table. The data hold roughly 1,100,000 clones, with about 75% observed a single time. This sample is part of a study of shared clonotypes between healthy human individuals. Study summary: The study enrolled a couple of women and a few men aged 18 to 49.

Specimen: memory CD4+ T cells sorted from blood. Subset: CD45RA-negative fraction. V gene TRBV5-5 combines with J gene TRBJ1-1; 9 nucleotides align to TRBD1. The receptor was derived from a man between 18 and 29 years old in good health. The CDR3 DNA is TGTGCCAGCAGCCCAGGACAGGGGTTGGGCACTGAAGCTTTCTTT. Residues: CASSPGQGLGTEAFF.